These T cell receptor beta chains were read from a single sample in a study of sequential checkpoint blockade in melanoma. The protocol was immunoSEQ multiplex PCR, while the TCRdb copy is restricted to in-frame clones and leaves out a portion. The table lists roughly 21,000 clones, around 30% of them singletons. The specimen comprised tumor tissue (inferred from file names), sampled from a patient given nivolumab and ipilimumab in sequence. These receptors all come from a human donor with melanoma. Each CDR3 is given with its conserved first and last residue. Fields, in order: V gene, D gene, J gene, clone size, CDR3 protein, CDR3 DNA. D genes are given only for firm matches. Clone size is shown for a subset of rows, as once, few, many or a class of expanded clone.

TRBV28,TRBD2,TRBJ2-5,.,CASSPTGRGLETQYF,TGTGCCAGCAGTCCCACCGGGAGGGGGTTAGAGACCCAGTACTTC
TRBV19,.,TRBJ2-7,.,CASSFGAGYEQYF,.
TRBV6-4,TRBD2,TRBJ2-1,few,CAISPGTRDYNEQFF,TGTGCCATCAGTCCCGGGACTAGAGACTACAATGAGCAGTTCTTC
TRBV23-1,.,TRBJ1-1,few,CASSGQLNTEAFF,TGCGCCAGCAGCGGACAGCTGAACACTGAAGCTTTCTTT
TRBV12-1,.,TRBJ2-1,.,CASTSRGTGGYLAPYNEQFF,TGTGCCAGCACCTCCAGGGGTACTGGCGGGTATCTTGCCCCCTACAATGAGCAGTTCTTC
TRBV19,.,TRBJ1-3,.,CASSIGYGSPSGNTIYF,TGTGCCAGTAGTATTGGGTACGGGAGTCCTTCTGGAAACACCATATATTTT
TRBV4-1,TRBD2,TRBJ2-3,.,CASSQVRRWASGSTGDTQYF,TGCGCCAGCAGCCAAGTAAGACGGTGGGCTAGCGGGAGCACGGGAGATACGCAGTATTTT
TRBV19,.,TRBJ1-3,few,CASSMGTSTGPGNTIYF,TGTGCCAGTAGTATGGGAACTTCCACAGGGCCTGGAAACACCATATATTTT
TRBV11-3,TRBD1,TRBJ1-2,many,CASSPGTGAPANYGYTF,TGTGCCAGCAGCCCCGGGACAGGGGCCCCAGCTAACTATGGCTACACCTTC
TRBV6-8,.,TRBJ2-3,many,CASTKGPLVDTQYF,TGTGCCAGCACCAAGGGACCGCTCGTAGATACGCAGTATTTT
TRBV29-1,.,TRBJ1-2,.,CSVVVQGSGGYTF,TGCAGCGTTGTGGTACAGGGATCAGGTGGCTACACCTTC
TRBV6-8,.,TRBJ1-5,.,CAVRYSNQPQHF,TGTGCCGTTCGCTATAGCAATCAGCCCCAGCATTTT
TRBV6-8,TRBD1,TRBJ2-1,.,CASSFWDRANEQFF,TGTGCCAGCAGTTTTTGGGACAGGGCCAATGAGCAGTTCTTC
TRBV5-1,TRBD1,TRBJ2-7,.,CASSSAGTGLREQYF,TGCGCCAGCAGCTCCGCCGGGACAGGACTACGCGAGCAGTACTTC
TRBV14,.,TRBJ2-1,.,CASRVSTENEQFF,TGTGCCAGCAGGGTCTCAACAGAAAATGAGCAGTTCTTC
TRBV14,.,TRBJ2-1,.,CASSQTWESHEQFF,TGTGCCAGCAGCCAAACCTGGGAGTCCCATGAGCAGTTCTTC
TRBV12-5,.,TRBJ2-2,.,CATTHGGLTPGELFF,TGTGCCACGACCCATGGGGGCCTGACACCCGGGGAGCTGTTTTTT
TRBV19,TRBD1,TRBJ2-3,.,CASSQPGGAEADTQYF,TGTGCCAGTAGTCAGCCAGGGGGCGCGGAAGCAGATACGCAGTATTTT
TRBV9,.,TRBJ2-7,.,CASSARGGGGIDEQYF,TGTGCCAGCAGCGCCAGGGGAGGCGGGGGTATCGACGAGCAGTACTTC
TRBV19,.,TRBJ2-1,.,CASTQGGAEQFF,TGTGCCAGTACCCAAGGGGGAGCTGAGCAGTTCTTC
TRBV1,.,TRBJ2-5,few,CASSQDRASGETQYF,TGCGCCAGCAGCCAAGATCGGGCTAGCGGAGAGACCCAGTACTTC
TRBV4-1,TRBD1,TRBJ2-7,.,CASSSDRVYEQYF,TGCGCCAGCAGCTCCGACAGGGTCTACGAGCAGTACTTC
TRBV6-1,.,TRBJ1-3,few,CASSEEGGSGNTIYF,TGTGCCAGCAGTGAAGAGGGCGGCTCTGGAAACACCATATATTTT
TRBV11-3,.,TRBJ1-6,few,CASSLTDYNSPLHF,TGTGCCAGCAGCTTAACAGATTATAATTCACCCCTCCACTTT
TRBV19,.,TRBJ1-1,few,CASRNDRSNTEAFF,TGTGCCAGTAGAAACGACAGGTCAAACACTGAAGCTTTCTTT
TRBV6-8,.,TRBJ1-1,many,CASTLIEGNTEAFF,TGTGCCAGCACCCTAATCGAGGGCAACACTGAAGCTTTCTTT
TRBV6-8,.,TRBJ2-7,few,CASSYQLFYEQYF,TGTGCCAGCAGTTATCAACTCTTCTACGAGCAGTACTTC
TRBV18,.,TRBJ2-4,.,CASSPGSKNIQYF,TGTGCCAGCTCACCAGGGTCCAAAAACATTCAGTACTTC
TRBV11-3,TRBD1,TRBJ2-7,.,CASSNRDRGYEQYF,TGTGCCAGCAGCAACCGGGACAGGGGATACGAGCAGTACTTC